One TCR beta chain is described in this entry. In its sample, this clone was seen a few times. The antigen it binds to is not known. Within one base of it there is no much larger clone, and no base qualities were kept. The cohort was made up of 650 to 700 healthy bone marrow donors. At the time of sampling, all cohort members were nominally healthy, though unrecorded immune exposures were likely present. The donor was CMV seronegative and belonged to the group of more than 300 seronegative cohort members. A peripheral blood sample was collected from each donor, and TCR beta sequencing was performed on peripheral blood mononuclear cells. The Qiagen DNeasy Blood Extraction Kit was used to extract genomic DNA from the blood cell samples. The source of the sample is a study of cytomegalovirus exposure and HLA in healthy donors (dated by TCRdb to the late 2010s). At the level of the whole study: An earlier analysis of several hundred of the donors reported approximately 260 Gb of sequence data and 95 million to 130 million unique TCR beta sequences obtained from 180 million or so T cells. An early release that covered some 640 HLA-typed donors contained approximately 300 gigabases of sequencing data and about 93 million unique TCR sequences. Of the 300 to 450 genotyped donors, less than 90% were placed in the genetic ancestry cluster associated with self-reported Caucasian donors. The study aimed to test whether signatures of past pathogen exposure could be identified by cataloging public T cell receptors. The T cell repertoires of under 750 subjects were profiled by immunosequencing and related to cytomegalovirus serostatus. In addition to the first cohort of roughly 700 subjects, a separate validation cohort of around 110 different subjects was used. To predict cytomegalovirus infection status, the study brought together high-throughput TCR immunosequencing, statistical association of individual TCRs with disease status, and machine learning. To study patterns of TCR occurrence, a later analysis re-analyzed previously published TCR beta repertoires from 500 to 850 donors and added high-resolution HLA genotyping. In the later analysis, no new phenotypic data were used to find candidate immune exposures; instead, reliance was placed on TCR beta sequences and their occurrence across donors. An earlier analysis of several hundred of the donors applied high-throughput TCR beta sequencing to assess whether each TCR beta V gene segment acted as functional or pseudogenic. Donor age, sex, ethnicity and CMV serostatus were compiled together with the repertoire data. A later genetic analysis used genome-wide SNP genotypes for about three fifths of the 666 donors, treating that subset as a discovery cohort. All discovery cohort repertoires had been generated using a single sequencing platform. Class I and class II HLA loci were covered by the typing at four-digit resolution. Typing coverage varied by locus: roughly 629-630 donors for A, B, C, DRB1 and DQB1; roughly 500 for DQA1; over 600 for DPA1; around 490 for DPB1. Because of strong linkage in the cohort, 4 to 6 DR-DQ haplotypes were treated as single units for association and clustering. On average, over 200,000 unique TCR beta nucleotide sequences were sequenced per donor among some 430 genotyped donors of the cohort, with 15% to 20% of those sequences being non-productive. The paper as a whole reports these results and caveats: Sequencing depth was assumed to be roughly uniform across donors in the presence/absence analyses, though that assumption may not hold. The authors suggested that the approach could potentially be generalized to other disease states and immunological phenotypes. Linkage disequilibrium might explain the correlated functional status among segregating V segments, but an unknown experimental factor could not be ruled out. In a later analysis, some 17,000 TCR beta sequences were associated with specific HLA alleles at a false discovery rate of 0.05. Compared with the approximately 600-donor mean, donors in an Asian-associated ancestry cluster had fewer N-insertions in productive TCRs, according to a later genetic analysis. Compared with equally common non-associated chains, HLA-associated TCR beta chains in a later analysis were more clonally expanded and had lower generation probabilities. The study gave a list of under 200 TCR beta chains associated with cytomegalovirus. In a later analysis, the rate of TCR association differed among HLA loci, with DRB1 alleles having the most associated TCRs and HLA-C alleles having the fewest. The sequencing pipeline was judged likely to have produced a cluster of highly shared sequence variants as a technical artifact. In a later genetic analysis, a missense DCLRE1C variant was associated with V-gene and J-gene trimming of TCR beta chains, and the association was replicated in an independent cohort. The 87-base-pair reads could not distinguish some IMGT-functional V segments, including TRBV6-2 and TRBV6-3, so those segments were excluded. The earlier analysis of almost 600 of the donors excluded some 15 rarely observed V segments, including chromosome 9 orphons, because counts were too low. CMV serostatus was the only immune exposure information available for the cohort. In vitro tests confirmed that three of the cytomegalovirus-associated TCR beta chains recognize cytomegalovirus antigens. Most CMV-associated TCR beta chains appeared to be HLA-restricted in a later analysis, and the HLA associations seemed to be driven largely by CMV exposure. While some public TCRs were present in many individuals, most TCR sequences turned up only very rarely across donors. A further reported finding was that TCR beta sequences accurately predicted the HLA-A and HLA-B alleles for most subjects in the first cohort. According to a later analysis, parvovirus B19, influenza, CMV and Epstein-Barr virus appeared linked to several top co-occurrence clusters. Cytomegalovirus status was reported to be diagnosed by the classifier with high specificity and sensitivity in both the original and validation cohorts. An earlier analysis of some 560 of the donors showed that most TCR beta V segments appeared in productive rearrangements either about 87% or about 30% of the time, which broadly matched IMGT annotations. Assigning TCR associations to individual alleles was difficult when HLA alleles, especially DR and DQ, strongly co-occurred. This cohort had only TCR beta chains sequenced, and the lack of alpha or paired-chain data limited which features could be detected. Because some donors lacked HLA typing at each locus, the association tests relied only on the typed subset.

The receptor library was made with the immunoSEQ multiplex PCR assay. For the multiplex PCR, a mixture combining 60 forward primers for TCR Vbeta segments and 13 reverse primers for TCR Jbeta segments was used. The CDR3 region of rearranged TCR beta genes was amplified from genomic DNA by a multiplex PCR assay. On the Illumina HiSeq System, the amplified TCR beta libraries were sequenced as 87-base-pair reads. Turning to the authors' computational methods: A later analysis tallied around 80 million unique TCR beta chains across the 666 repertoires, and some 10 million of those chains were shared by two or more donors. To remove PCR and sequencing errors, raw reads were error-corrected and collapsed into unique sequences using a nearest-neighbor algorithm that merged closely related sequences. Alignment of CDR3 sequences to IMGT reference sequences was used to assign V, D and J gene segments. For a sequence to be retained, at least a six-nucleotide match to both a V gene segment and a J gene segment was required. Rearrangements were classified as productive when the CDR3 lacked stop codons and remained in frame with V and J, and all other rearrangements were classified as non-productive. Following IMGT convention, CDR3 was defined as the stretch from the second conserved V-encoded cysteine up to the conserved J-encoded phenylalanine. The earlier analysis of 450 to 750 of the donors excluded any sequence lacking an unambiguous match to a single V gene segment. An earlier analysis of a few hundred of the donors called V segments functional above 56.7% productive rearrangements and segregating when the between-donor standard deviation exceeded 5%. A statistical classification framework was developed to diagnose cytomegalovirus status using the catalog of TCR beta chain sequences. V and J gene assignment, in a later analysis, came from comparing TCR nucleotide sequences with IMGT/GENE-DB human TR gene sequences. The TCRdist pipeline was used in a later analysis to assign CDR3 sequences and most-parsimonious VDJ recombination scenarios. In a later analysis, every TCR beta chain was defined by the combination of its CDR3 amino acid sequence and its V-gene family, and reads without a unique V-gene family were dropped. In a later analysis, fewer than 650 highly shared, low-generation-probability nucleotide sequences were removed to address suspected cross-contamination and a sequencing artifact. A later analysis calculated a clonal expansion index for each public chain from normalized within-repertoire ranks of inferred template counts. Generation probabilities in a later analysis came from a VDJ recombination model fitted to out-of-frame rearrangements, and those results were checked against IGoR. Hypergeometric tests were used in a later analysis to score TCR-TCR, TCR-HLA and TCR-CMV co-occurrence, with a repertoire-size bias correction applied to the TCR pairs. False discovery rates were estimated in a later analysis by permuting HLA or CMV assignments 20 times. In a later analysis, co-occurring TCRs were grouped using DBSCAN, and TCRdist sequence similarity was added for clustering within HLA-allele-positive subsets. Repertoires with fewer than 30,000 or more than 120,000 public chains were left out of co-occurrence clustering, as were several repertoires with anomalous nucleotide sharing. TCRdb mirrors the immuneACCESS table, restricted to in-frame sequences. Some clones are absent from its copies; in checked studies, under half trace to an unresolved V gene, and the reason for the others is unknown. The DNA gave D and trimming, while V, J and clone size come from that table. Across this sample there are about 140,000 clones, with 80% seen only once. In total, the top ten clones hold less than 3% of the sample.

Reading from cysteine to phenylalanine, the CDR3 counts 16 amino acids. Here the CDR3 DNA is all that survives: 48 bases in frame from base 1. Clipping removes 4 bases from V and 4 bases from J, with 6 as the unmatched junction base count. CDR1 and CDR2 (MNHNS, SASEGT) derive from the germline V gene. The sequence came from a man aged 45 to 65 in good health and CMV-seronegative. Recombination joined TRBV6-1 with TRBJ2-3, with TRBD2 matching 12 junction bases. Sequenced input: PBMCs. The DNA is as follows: TGTGCCAGCAGTGTCCTAGCGGGGGGGCTATCAGATACGCAGTATTTT. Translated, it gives CASSVLAGGLSDTQYF.